This is a list of T cell receptor beta chains from one sample in a study of blood T cell repertoires in COVID-19. The assay was immunoSEQ multiplex PCR, and TCRdb's table has in-frame clones only and misses some. This table has about 140,000 clones, more than 75% appearing once. The sequencing sample was made of peripheral blood. The receptor set was obtained from a woman aged 80 or older with acute or convalescent COVID-19. The CDR3 runs from the conserved cysteine through the conserved F or W. Fields, in order: D gene, V gene, clone size, J gene, CDR3 protein, CDR3 DNA. The D gene is left open where the match is weak. Some rows mark clone size as missing; the rest say once, few, many or name a class of expanded clone.

d_gene: -; v_gene: TRBV21-1; abundance: -; j_gene: TRBJ2-7; CDR3aa: CASSIRDRAPYEQYF; CDR3nt: TGTGCCAGCAGCATCCGGGACAGGGCCCCCTACGAGCAGTACTTC
d_gene: -; v_gene: TRBV5-1; abundance: once; j_gene: TRBJ2-7; CDR3aa: CASSYGPRAEQYF; CDR3nt: TGCGCCAGCAGTTACGGCCCCAGGGCCGAGCAGTACTTC
d_gene: TRBD1; v_gene: TRBV5-1; abundance: -; j_gene: TRBJ1-4; CDR3aa: CASSRQGGNEKLFF; CDR3nt: TGCGCCAGCTCTCGACAGGGGGGGAATGAAAAACTGTTTTTT
d_gene: -; v_gene: TRBV11-3; abundance: few; j_gene: TRBJ1-1; CDR3aa: CASSFQQGTEAFF; CDR3nt: TGTGCCAGCAGCTTTCAACAGGGTACTGAAGCTTTCTTT
d_gene: -; v_gene: TRBV28; abundance: -; j_gene: TRBJ1-2; CDR3aa: CASRSADMTNDGYGYTF; CDR3nt: TGTGCCAGCAGATCTGCGGATATGACCAACGACGGCTATGGCTACACCTTC
d_gene: -; v_gene: TRBV28; abundance: -; j_gene: TRBJ2-3; CDR3aa: CASRSADTQYF; CDR3nt: TGTGCCAGTCGGTCCGCAGATACGCAGTATTTT
d_gene: -; v_gene: TRBV1; abundance: -; j_gene: TRBJ2-5; CDR3aa: CTSSQDGRGHGQETQYF; CDR3nt: TGCACCAGCAGCCAAGATGGAAGGGGTCACGGCCAAGAGACCCAGTACTTC
d_gene: -; v_gene: TRBV4-2; abundance: -; j_gene: TRBJ1-1; CDR3aa: CASSQVENTEAFF; CDR3nt: TGTGCCAGCAGCCAAGTAGAGAACACTGAAGCTTTCTTT
d_gene: -; v_gene: TRBV9; abundance: few; j_gene: TRBJ2-3; CDR3aa: CASSPSTGLQPTDTQYF; CDR3nt: TGTGCCAGCAGCCCGTCGACAGGACTTCAACCTACGGATACGCAGTATTTT
d_gene: -; v_gene: TRBV6-4; abundance: -; j_gene: TRBJ1-6; CDR3aa: CASSEGGEGSPLHF; CDR3nt: TGTGCCAGCAGTGAGGGAGGGGAAGGGTCACCCCTCCACTTT
d_gene: TRBD2; v_gene: TRBV11-3; abundance: -; j_gene: TRBJ2-1; CDR3aa: CASSLSAGGYEQFF; CDR3nt: TGTGCCAGCAGCTTATCAGCGGGAGGGTATGAGCAGTTCTTC
d_gene: TRBD2; v_gene: TRBV6-5; abundance: -; j_gene: TRBJ2-5; CDR3aa: CASSLGNGRTETQYF; CDR3nt: TGTGCCAGCAGCCTAGGAAACGGGAGGACAGAGACCCAGTACTTC
d_gene: TRBD1; v_gene: TRBV14; abundance: -; j_gene: TRBJ1-1; CDR3aa: CASSLSGQGVVTEAFF; CDR3nt: TGTGCCAGCAGCCTTAGCGGACAGGGTGTCGTCACTGAAGCTTTCTTT
d_gene: -; v_gene: TRBV28; abundance: -; j_gene: TRBJ1-3; CDR3aa: CASRVPGRNTIYF; CDR3nt: TGTGCCAGCAGAGTCCCGGGGAGAAACACCATATATTTT
d_gene: TRBD1; v_gene: TRBV19; abundance: -; j_gene: TRBJ2-7; CDR3aa: CASSPGQGAYEQYF; CDR3nt: TGTGCCAGTAGCCCGGGACAGGGGGCCTACGAGCAGTACTTC
d_gene: -; v_gene: TRBV28; abundance: -; j_gene: TRBJ1-4; CDR3aa: CASSFNLVSTEKLFF; CDR3nt: TGTGCCAGCAGTTTTAACCTGGTTTCTACTGAAAAACTGTTTTTT
d_gene: -; v_gene: TRBV5-1; abundance: -; j_gene: TRBJ1-2; CDR3aa: CASSLAPGNYGYTF; CDR3nt: TGCGCCAGCAGCTTGGCCCCGGGGAACTATGGCTACACCTTC
d_gene: -; v_gene: TRBV10-1; abundance: -; j_gene: TRBJ2-3; CDR3aa: CASSDRGRTQYF; CDR3nt: TGCGCCAGCAGTGACAGGGGTCGTACGCAGTATTTT
d_gene: TRBD1; v_gene: TRBV4-2; abundance: few; j_gene: TRBJ1-4; CDR3aa: CASSLRTGPEKLFF; CDR3nt: TGTGCCAGCAGCCTGCGGACAGGTCCTGAAAAACTGTTTTTT
d_gene: -; v_gene: TRBV3-1/TRBV3-2; abundance: -; j_gene: TRBJ1-3; CDR3aa: CASSQDHRQGRNTIYF; CDR3nt: TGTGCCAGCAGCCAAGACCACCGGCAGGGGCGAAACACCATATATTTT
d_gene: -; v_gene: TRBV19; abundance: -; j_gene: TRBJ2-1; CDR3aa: CASSSGGVNEQFF; CDR3nt: TGTGCCAGTAGCTCAGGAGGAGTGAATGAGCAGTTCTTC
d_gene: -; v_gene: TRBV12-3/TRBV12-4; abundance: -; j_gene: TRBJ2-3; CDR3aa: CASRRSADTQYF; CDR3nt: TGTGCCAGCAGACGATCGGCAGATACGCAGTATTTT
d_gene: -; v_gene: TRBV11-2; abundance: -; j_gene: TRBJ2-5; CDR3aa: CASSLIPGVSETQYF; CDR3nt: TGTGCCAGCAGCTTAATCCCGGGAGTTTCCGAGACCCAGTACTTC
d_gene: -; v_gene: TRBV10-3; abundance: -; j_gene: TRBJ1-2; CDR3aa: CAISESFQIWGYTF; CDR3nt: TGTGCCATCAGTGAGTCGTTTCAGATTTGGGGCTACACCTTC
d_gene: -; v_gene: TRBV10-2; abundance: once; j_gene: TRBJ2-1; CDR3aa: CASSEWKRRNEQFF; CDR3nt: TGCGCCAGCAGTGAGTGGAAACGGCGGAATGAGCAGTTCTTC
d_gene: -; v_gene: TRBV2; abundance: -; j_gene: TRBJ1-2; CDR3aa: CASSEESGAHINYGYTF; CDR3nt: TGTGCCAGCAGTGAAGAATCAGGGGCCCACATTAACTATGGCTACACCTTC
d_gene: -; v_gene: TRBV27; abundance: -; j_gene: TRBJ2-7; CDR3aa: CASSPGRYYEQYF; CDR3nt: TGTGCCAGCAGTCCGGGGAGGTACTACGAGCAGTACTTC
d_gene: TRBD2; v_gene: TRBV2; abundance: -; j_gene: TRBJ2-1; CDR3aa: CASSQLAVSYNEQFF; CDR3nt: TGTGCCAGCAGTCAACTAGCGGTGTCCTACAATGAGCAGTTCTTC
d_gene: -; v_gene: TRBV7-2; abundance: once; j_gene: TRBJ1-4; CDR3aa: CASSYQGFGEKLFF; CDR3nt: TGTGCCAGCAGCTACCAGGGATTTGGAGAAAAACTGTTTTTT
d_gene: -; v_gene: TRBV4-1; abundance: -; j_gene: TRBJ1-1; CDR3aa: CASSQGGAGRTEAFF; CDR3nt: TGCGCCAGCAGCCAGGGGGGAGCAGGGCGAACTGAAGCTTTCTTT
d_gene: TRBD1; v_gene: TRBV5-1; abundance: -; j_gene: TRBJ2-2; CDR3aa: CASSATGANTGELFF; CDR3nt: TGCGCCAGCAGCGCGACAGGGGCAAACACCGGGGAGCTGTTTTTT
d_gene: TRBD2; v_gene: TRBV6-2/TRBV6-3; abundance: -; j_gene: TRBJ2-3; CDR3aa: CASSYDGGGPYPRGTQYF; CDR3nt: TGTGCCAGCAGTTACGACGGCGGGGGGCCTTATCCCAGGGGCACGCAGTATTTT
d_gene: -; v_gene: TRBV5-1; abundance: -; j_gene: TRBJ2-4; CDR3aa: CASSLAPRGNIQYF; CDR3nt: TGCGCCAGCAGCTTGGCCCCGCGCGGGAACATTCAGTACTTC
d_gene: -; v_gene: TRBV11-2; abundance: -; j_gene: TRBJ2-7; CDR3aa: CASSLVAAQGQYF; CDR3nt: TGTGCCAGCAGCTTAGTGGCGGCCCAGGGGCAGTACTTC